This paragraph reports one TCR beta chain. Its matching antigen is unknown. Normal lung sampling was at least 3 cm from the tumour, as distant as possible. Using immunoSEQ multiplex PCR, the repertoire was profiled, and TCRdb retains in-frame clones only, with some absent. The data show about 4,900 clones, about two thirds seen once. These data are taken from a study of immune cell composition in non-small cell lung cancer. There are 15 residues in the CDR3. Overall study findings and caveats: Clones >0.5% enriched in tumour were rarer in adenocarcinoma (around 35%) than squamous (approximately 80%). Tumour TCR-beta clonality showed no significant link to smoking pack-years.

J is TRBJ2-7 and V is TRBV21-1; TRBD1, as called in the table, went unchecked against the DNA. TRBV21-1 is a pseudogene locus. This TCR was recovered from a human donor with non-small cell lung cancer. The sample consisted of non-adjacent lung tissue. CDR3 loop: CASSKGIGTGDEQYF. DNA of the CDR3: TGTGCCAGCAGCAAAGGGATCGGGACAGGGGACGAGCAGTACTTC.